This T cell receptor beta chain was sequenced for a study of blood T cell repertoires in COVID-19 (TCRdb year 2020). Notes on the research overall: Samples from collaborators originated in the United States, Italy and Spain and spanned both the acute and convalescent phases of COVID-19. Samples were obtained from the ongoing ImmuneRACE study (first 160 participants) and from about 1,300 subjects provided by 6 global collaborators. Sample metadata almost always included a de-identified subject ID, COVID-19 status, age in years and sex. The repertoires were made available in a free public database intended to serve as a resource for research on the immune response to SARS-CoV-2. Where available, HLA class I and class II types were obtained from metadata supplied by the sample provider rather than from assay-based typing. The material from the prospective study consisted of cDNA or gDNA derived from T cells, B-cell-depleted T cells, or PBMCs. Subjects who had been exposed to COVID-19, were actively infected with it, or had recovered from it provided the deeply sampled blood TCRbeta repertoires that made up the dataset. Broad study findings and their caveats: Clinical and demographic metadata were provided uncurated, with the amount varying by source and participant.

Collaborating institutions collected whole blood in K2EDTA tubes following their own protocols. For TCRbeta analysis, collaborators shipped samples in one of three forms: frozen whole blood, isolated PBMCs, or DNA extracted from either of those sample types. TCRbeta CDR3 regions were amplified from genomic DNA by means of the immunoSEQ Assay, a bias-controlled multiplex PCR. In the paper's pipeline: Nucleated cell counts per sample were estimated from amplification of reference gene primers within the assay. To quantify the absolute abundance of each unique TCRbeta CDR3 rearrangement, sequence reads were collapsed and filtered. For each sample, productive Simpson clonality was calculated as the square root of Simpson's diversity index across productive rearrangements. The source is immuneACCESS, and TCRdb retained only in-frame sequences with V and J called. Part of the clones is not carried over; for the studies checked, unresolved V genes explain less than half of this, and the remainder is unexplained. The DNA gave D and trimming, while V, J and clone size come from that table. Across this sample there are over 60,000 clones, with 65% to 85% seen only once. Together, the top ten hold roughly 20% of the sample.

This clone has just one count. The antigen it binds to is not known. No base-level quality is on record; no much larger clone is a single base apart. Trimming removed 0 bases from V and 3 bases from J; the gene matches leave 4 bases unexplained. The CDR3 runs 15 amino acids, cysteine and phenylalanine included. Just CDR3 DNA is preserved here, 45 bases in frame from base 1. The germline V gene (reference sequence) sets CDR1 to SGHNT and CDR2 to YYREEE. This chain joins TRBV5-4 to TRBJ2-7; 9 nucleotides in the junction match TRBD1. The sequence derives from a man older than 75 with active or convalescent COVID-19. The sequenced sample was peripheral blood. In nucleotides, the sequence is TGTGCCAGCAGCTTGGGGGGACAGGGAGACTACGAGCAGTACTTC. It codes for CASSLGGQGDYEQYF. With the portions outside the CDR3 filled from the reference TRBV5-4 and TRBJ2-7 genes, the complete variable region becomes ETGVTQSPTHLIKTRGQQVTLRCSSQSGHNTVSWYQQALGQGPQFIFQYYREEENGRGNFPPRFSGLQFPNYSSELNVNALELDDSALYLCASSLGGQGDYEQYFGPGTRLTVT.